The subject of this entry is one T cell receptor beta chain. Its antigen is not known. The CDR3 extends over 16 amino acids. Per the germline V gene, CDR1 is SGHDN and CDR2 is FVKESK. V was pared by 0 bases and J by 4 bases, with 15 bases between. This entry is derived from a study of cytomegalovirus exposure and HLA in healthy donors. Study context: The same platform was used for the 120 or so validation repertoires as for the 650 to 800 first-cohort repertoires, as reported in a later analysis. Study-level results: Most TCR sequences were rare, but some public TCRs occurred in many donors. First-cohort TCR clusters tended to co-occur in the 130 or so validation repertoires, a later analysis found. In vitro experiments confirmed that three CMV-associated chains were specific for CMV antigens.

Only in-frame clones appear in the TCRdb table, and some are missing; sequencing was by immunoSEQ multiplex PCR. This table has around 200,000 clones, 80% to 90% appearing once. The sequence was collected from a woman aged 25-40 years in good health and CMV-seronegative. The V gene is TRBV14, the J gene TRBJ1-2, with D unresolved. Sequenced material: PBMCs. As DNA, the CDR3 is TGTGCCAGCAGCCAAGAGACAACAGTACCGTTCTATGGCTACACCTTC. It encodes CASSQETTVPFYGYTF. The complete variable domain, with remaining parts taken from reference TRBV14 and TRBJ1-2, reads EAGVTQFPSHSVIEKGQTVTLRCDPISGHDNLYWYRRVMGKEIKFLLHFVKESKQDESGMPNNRFLAERTGGTYSTLKVQPAELEDSGVYFCASSQETTVPFYGYTFGSGTRLTVV.